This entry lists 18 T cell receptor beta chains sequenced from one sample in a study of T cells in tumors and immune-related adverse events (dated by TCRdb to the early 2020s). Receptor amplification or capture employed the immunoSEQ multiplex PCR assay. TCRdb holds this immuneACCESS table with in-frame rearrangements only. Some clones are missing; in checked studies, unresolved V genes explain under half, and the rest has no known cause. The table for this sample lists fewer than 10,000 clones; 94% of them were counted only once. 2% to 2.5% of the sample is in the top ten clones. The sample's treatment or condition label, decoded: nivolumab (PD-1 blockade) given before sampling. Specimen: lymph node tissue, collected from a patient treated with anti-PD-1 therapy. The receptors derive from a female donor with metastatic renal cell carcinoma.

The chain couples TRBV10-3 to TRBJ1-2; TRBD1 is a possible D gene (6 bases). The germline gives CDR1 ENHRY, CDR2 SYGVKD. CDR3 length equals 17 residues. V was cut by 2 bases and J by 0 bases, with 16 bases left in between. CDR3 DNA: TGTGCCATCAGTGAGCTAAAGGGGGGGCCATCTAACTATGGCTACACCTTC. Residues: CAISELKGGPSNYGYTF.

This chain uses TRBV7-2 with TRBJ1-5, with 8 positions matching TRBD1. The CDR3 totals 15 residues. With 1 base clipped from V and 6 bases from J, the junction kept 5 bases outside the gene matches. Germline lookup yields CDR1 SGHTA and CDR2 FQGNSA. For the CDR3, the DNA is TGTGCCAGCAGCTTAGTAGCAGGGGGCGGTCAGCCCCAGCATTTT. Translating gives CASSLVAGGGQPQHF.

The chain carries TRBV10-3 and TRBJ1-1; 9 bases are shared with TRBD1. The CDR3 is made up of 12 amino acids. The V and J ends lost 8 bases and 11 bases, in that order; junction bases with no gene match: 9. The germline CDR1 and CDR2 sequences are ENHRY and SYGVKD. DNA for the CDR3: TGTGCCATCGGACAGGGGAGGGGCGATGCTTTCTTT. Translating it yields CAIGQGRGDAFF.

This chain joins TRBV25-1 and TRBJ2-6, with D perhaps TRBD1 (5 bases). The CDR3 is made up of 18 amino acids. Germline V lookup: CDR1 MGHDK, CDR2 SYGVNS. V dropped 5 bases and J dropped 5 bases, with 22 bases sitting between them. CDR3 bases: TGTGCCAGCAGTTGGGTGTCAACTGGACAAAGTCGGGCCAACGTCCTGACTTTC. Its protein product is CASSWVSTGQSRANVLTF.

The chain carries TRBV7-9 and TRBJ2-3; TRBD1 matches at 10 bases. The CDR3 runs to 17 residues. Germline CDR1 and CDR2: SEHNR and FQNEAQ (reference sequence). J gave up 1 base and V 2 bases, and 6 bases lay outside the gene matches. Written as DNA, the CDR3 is TGTGCCAGCAGCTTATTGACCGGGACAGGGGGCACAGATACGCAGTATTTT. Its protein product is CASSLLTGTGGTDTQYF. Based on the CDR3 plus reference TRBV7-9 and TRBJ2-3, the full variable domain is DTGVSQNPRHKITKRGQNVTFRCDPISEHNRLYWYRQTLGQGPEFLTYFQNEAQLEKSRLLSDRFSAERPKGSFSTLEIQRTEQGDSAMYLCASSLLTGTGGTDTQYFGPGTRLTVL.

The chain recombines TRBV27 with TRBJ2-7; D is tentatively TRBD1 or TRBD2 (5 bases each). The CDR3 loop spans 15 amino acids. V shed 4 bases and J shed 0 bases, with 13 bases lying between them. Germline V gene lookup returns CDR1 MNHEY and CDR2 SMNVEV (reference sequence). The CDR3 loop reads CASSSPAGSSYEQYF. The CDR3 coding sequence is TGTGCCAGCAGTTCCCCCGCAGGGAGCTCCTACGAGCAGTACTTC.

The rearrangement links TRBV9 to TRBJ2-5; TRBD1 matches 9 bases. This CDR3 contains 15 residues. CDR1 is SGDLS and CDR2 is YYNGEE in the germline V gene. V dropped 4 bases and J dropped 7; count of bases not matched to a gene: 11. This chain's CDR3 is CASSSRNRGHGTQYF. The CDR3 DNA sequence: TGTGCCAGCAGCTCCCGGAACAGGGGGCATGGGACCCAGTACTTC.

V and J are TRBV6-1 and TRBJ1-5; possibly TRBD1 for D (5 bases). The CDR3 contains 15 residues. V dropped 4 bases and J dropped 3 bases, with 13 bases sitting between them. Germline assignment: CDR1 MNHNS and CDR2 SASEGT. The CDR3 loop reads CASSGGHRINQPQHF. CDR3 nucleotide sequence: TGTGCCAGCAGTGGCGGACACAGAATCAATCAGCCCCAGCATTTT.

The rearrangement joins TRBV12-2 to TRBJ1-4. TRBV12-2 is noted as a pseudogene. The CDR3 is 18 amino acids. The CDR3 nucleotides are TGTGCAAGTCGCTCGGGGGGACCGAGGGGAGTGGCGGGAGAAAAACTGTTTTTT. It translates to CASRSGGPRGVAGEKLFF.

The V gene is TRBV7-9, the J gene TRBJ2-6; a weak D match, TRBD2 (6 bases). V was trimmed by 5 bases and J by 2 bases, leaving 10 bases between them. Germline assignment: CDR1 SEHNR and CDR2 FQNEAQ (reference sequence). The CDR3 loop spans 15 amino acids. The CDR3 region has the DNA TGTGCCAGCAGCCCCCCGGGAGCTGGGGCCAACGTCCTGACTTTC. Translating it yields CASSPPGAGANVLTF.

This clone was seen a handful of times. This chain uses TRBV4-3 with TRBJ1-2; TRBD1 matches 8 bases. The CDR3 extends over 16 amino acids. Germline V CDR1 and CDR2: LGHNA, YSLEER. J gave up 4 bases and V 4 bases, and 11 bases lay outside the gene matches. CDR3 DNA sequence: TGCGCCAGCAGCCCGAATCAGGGGGCGCATTCCTATGGCTACACCTTC. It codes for CASSPNQGAHSYGYTF.

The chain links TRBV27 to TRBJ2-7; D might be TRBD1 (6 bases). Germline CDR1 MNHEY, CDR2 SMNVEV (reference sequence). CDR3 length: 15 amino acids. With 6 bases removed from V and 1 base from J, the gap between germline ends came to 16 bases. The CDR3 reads CASSSLGQGSYEQYF. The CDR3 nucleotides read TGTGCCAGCAGCTCCTTAGGGCAGGGGTCCTACGAGCAGTACTTC.

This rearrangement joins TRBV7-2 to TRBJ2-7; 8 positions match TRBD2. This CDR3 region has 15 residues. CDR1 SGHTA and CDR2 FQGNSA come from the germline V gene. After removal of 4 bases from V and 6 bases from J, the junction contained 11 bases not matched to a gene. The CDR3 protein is CASSSRVAGNIEQYF. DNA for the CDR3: TGTGCCAGCAGCTCCCGGGTAGCGGGGAATATCGAGCAGTACTTC.

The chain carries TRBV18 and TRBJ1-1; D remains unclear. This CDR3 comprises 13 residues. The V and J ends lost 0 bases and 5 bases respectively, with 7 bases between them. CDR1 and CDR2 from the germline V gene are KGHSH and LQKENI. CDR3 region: CASSPPRRTEAFF. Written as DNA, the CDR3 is TGTGCCAGCTCACCACCGAGGCGTACTGAAGCTTTCTTT.

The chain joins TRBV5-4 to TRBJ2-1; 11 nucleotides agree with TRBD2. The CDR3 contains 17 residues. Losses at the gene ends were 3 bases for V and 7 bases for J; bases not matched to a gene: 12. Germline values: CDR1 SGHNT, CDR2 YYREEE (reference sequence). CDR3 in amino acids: CASSSPYSGGDHNEQFF. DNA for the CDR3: TGTGCCAGCAGCTCCCCTTATAGCGGGGGGGACCATAATGAGCAGTTCTTC. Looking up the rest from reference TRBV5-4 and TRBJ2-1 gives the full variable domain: ETGVTQSPTHLIKTRGQQVTLRCSSQSGHNTVSWYQQALGQGPQFIFQYYREEENGRGNFPPRFSGLQFPNYSSELNVNALELDDSALYLCASSSPYSGGDHNEQFFGPGTRLTVL.

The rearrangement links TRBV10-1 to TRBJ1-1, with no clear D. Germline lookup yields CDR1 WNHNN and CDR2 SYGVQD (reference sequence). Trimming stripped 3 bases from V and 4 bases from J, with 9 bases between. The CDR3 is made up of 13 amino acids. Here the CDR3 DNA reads TGCGCCAGCAGTGAAATTCCGGGCACTGAAGCTTTCTTT. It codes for CASSEIPGTEAFF.

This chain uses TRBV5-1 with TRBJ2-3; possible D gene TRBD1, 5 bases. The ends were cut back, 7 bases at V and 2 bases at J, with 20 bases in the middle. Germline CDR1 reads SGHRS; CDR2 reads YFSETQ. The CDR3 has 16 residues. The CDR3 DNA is TGCGCCAGCCGGACATTCTCCACAGTGACCACAGATACGCAGTATTTT. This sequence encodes CASRTFSTVTTDTQYF.

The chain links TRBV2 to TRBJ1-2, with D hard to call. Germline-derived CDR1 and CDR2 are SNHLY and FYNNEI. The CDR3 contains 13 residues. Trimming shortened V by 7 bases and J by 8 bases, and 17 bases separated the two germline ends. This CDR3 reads CASTPAGYFGYTF. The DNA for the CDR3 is TGTGCCAGCACACCTGCGGGCTATTTCGGCTACACCTTC.